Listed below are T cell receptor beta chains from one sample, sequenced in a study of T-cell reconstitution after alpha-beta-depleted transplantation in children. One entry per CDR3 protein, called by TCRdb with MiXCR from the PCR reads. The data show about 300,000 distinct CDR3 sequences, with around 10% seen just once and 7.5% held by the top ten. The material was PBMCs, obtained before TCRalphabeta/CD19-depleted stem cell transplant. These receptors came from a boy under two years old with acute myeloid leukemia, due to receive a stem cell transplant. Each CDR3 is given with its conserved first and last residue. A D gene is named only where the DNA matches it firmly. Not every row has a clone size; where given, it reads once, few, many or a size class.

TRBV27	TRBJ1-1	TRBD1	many	TGTGCCAGCAGCCACAGGGGGCGGGTTGAAGCTTTCTTT	CASSHRGRVEAFF
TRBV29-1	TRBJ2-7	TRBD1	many	TGCAGCGTTGAAGGGGGGGACAGGGCCTTCGAGGAGCAGTACTTC	CSVEGGDRAFEEQYF
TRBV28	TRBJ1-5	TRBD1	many	TGTGCCAGCAGTTTTACCGAGGGGACAGGGCGTCAGCCCCAGCATTTT	CASSFTEGTGRQPQHF
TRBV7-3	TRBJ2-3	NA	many	TGTGCCAGCAGCCCGGGGGCGGGGGGCACAGATACGCAGTATTTT	CASSPGAGGTDTQYF
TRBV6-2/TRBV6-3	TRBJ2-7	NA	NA	TGTGCCAGCAGACCGACAGGAGGAGGCTACGAGCAGTACTTC	CASRPTGGGYEQYF
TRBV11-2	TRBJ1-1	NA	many	TGTGCCAGCAGCTTAGTTTCAGGGGTCACTGAAGCTTTCTTT	CASSLVSGVTEAFF
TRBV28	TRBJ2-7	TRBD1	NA	TGTGCCAGCAGTTTATGGAGGGACAGAGACTACGAGCAGTACTTC	CASSLWRDRDYEQYF
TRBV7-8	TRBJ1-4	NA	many	TGTGCCAGCAGCTTAGACCGGGGGGGGAGGGTAAAACTGTTTTTT	CASSLDRGGRVKLFF
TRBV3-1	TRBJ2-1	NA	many	TGTGCCAGCACCCTAGCAAGTCACGACGACGGTGAGCAGTTCTTC	CASTLASHDDGEQFF
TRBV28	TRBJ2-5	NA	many	TGTGCCAGCAGTTTAGCAGGGTCTGGAGAGACCCAGTACTTC	CASSLAGSGETQYF
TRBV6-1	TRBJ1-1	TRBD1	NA	TGTGCCAGCCTAAAACTGGGACAGGGCCTCATGAACACTGAAGCTTTCTTT	CASLKLGQGLMNTEAFF
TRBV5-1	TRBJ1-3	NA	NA	TGCGCCAGCAGCTTGAAAGACAGCCACTCTGGAAACACCATATATTTT	CASSLKDSHSGNTIYF
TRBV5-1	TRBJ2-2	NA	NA	TGCGCCAGCAGCTTGGGGGACGGGGCCTCGAACACCGGGGAGCTGTTTTTT	CASSLGDGASNTGELFF
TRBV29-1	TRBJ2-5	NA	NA	TGCAGCGCCCTCCACCTAGGCCAAGAGACCCAGTACTTC	CSALHLGQETQYF
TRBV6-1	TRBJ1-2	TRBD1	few	TGTGCCAGCAGTGAAGAGTGGACAGGGGCCTATGGCTACACCTTC	CASSEEWTGAYGYTF
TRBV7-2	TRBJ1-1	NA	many	TGTGCCAGCAGCTTATCTGGGGGTCCTAACACTGAAGCTTTCTTT	CASSLSGGPNTEAFF
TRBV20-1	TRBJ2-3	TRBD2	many	TGCAGTGCTAGGACCATGACTAGCGGGGGGGCCTCAGATACGCAGTATTTT	CSARTMTSGGASDTQYF
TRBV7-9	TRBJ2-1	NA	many	TGTGCCAGCAGTATCTTGGGGGGGCCCAATGAGCAGTTCTTC	CASSILGGPNEQFF
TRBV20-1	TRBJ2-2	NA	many	TGCAGTGCTAGAGCCCGCCTTCTCTACACCGGGGAGCTGTTTTTT	CSARARLLYTGELFF
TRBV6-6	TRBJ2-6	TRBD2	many	TGTGCCAGCAGTTACCGTACGAAGGGACTAGCGGGTTCCTCTGGGGCCAACGTCCTGACTTTC	CASSYRTKGLAGSSGANVLTF
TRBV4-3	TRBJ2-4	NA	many	TGCGCCAGCAGCCAAGAGGCTGGTCTTCCCAAAAACATTCAGTACTTC	CASSQEAGLPKNIQYF
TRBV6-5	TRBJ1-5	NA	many	TGTGCCAGCAGTTACGGTAGGCAAGTTAATCAGCCCCAGCATTTT	CASSYGRQVNQPQHF
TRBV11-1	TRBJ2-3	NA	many	TGTGCCAGCAGCTTACCCCCGACGGCAGGGAGTGCGGGCACAGATACGCAGTATTTT	CASSLPPTAGSAGTDTQYF
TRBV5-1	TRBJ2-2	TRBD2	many	TGCGCCAGCAGCTTGAAAGCTAGCGGGAGTACCGGGGAGCTGTTTTTT	CASSLKASGSTGELFF
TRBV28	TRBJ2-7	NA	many	TGTGCCAGCATTCCGTATAGAAGGGGGACACACTACGAGCAGTACTTC	CASIPYRRGTHYEQYF
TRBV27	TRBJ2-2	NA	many	TGTGCCACCAACAGGGGGGGGAACACCGGGGAGCTGTTTTTT	CATNRGGNTGELFF
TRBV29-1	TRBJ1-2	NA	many	TGCAGCGTTGGGAGGCAGACCAATGGCTACACCTTC	CSVGRQTNGYTF
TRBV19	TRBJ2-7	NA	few	TGTGCCAGTAGTATAACGGAATCCTACGAGCAGTACTTC	CASSITESYEQYF
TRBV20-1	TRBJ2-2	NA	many	TGCAGTGCTAGGTCCCATACAGGGCCAGCCGGGGAGCTGTTTTTT	CSARSHTGPAGELFF
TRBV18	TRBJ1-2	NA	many	TGTGCCAGCTCACCAGGGCTCTATGGCTACACCTTC	CASSPGLYGYTF
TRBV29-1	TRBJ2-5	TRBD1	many	TGCAGCGTTGCGACTCGACAGGGAAGAACCCAGTACTTC	CSVATRQGRTQYF
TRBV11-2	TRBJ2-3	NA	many	TGTGCCAGCAGCTTAGACAACGTAGATACGCAGTATTTT	CASSLDNVDTQYF
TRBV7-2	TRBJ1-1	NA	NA	TGTGCCAGCAGCCGGCGGGGGGCTGAAGCTTTCTTT	CASSRRGAEAFF
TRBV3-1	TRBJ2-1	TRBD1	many	TGTGCCAGCAGCTCGGACAGGGAAAATGAGCAGTTCTTC	CASSSDRENEQFF
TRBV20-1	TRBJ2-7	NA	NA	TGCAGTGCTACTAAGACAGCTACCTACGAGCAGTACTTC	CSATKTATYEQYF
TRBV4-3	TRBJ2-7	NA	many	TGCGCCAGCAGCCAAGACAGCCCTACGGAGCAGTACTTC	CASSQDSPTEQYF
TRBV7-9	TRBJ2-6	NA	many	TGTGCCAGCAGCTCCGACCGCTCTGGGGCCAACGTCCTGACTTTC	CASSSDRSGANVLTF
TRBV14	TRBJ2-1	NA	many	TGTGCCAGCAGCCTCGTTACTCACAATGAGCAGTTCTTC	CASSLVTHNEQFF
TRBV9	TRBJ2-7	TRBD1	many	TGTGCCAGCAGCGTTTACGGGACAGGGGGCTACGAGCAGTACTTC	CASSVYGTGGYEQYF
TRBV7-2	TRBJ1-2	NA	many	TGTGCCAGCAGCAACTCCGGGGCCGCCTATGGCTACACCTTC	CASSNSGAAYGYTF
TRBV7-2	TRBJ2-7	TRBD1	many	TGTGCCAGCACCTCACCCCGGGACAGGGACTACGAGCAGTACTTC	CASTSPRDRDYEQYF
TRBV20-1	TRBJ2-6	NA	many	TGCAGTGCTCCCCTGCTCTCTGGGGCCAACGTCCTGACTTTC	CSAPLLSGANVLTF
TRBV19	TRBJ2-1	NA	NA	TGTGCCAGTAGTCGACAGTCCCTGGACAATGAGCAGTTCTTC	CASSRQSLDNEQFF
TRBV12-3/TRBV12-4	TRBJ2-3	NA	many	TGTGCCAGCAGCCCCACCATGAACACAGATACGCAGTATTTT	CASSPTMNTDTQYF
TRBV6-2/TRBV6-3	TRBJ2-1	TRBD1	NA	TGTGCCAGCAGTCCTTGGACAGGGTGGACGAGGGTCACCTACAATGAGCAGTTCTTC	CASSPWTGWTRVTYNEQFF
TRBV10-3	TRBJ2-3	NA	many	TGTGCCATGGGAAACTGGACTCTGGATACGCAGTATTTT	CAMGNWTLDTQYF